The subject of this entry is one T cell receptor (beta chain). Its antigen remains undetermined. No base quality values were provided; no much bigger clone lies one nucleotide off. The library came from the immunoSEQ multiplex PCR assay. The multiplex PCR relied on a mix of 60 forward primers for TCR Vbeta segments and 13 reverse primers for TCR Jbeta segments. The CDR3 region of rearranged TCR beta genes was amplified from genomic DNA by a multiplex PCR assay. On the Illumina HiSeq System, the amplified TCR beta libraries were sequenced as 87-base-pair reads. Processing in the source paper ran as follows. A later analysis counted about 76 million unique TCR beta chains across the 700 or so repertoires, and 10 million to 12 million of these chains were shared by at least two donors. To remove PCR and sequencing errors, raw reads were error-corrected and collapsed into unique sequences using a nearest-neighbor algorithm that merged closely related sequences. To assign V, D and J gene segments, CDR3 sequences were aligned to IMGT reference sequences. Each retained sequence needed at least a six-nucleotide match to both a V gene segment and a J gene segment. A rearrangement counted as productive if the CDR3 had no stop codons and remained in frame with V and J, and every other rearrangement counted as non-productive. CDR3 was defined according to IMGT convention as the region running from the second conserved V-encoded cysteine to the conserved J-encoded phenylalanine. The earlier analysis of about 640 of the donors excluded any sequence lacking an unambiguous match to a single V gene segment. In an earlier analysis of some 590 of the donors, a V segment was called functional when productive rearrangements were above 56.7%, and segregating when the standard deviation between donors exceeded 5%. A statistical classification framework was built for diagnosing cytomegalovirus status from the catalog of TCR beta chain sequences. A later analysis assigned V and J genes by comparing TCR nucleotide sequences with IMGT/GENE-DB human TR gene sequences. Using the TCRdist pipeline, a later analysis assigned CDR3 sequences along with most-parsimonious VDJ recombination scenarios. In a later analysis, every TCR beta chain was defined by the combination of its CDR3 amino acid sequence and its V-gene family, and reads without a unique V-gene family were dropped. In a later analysis, 450 to 600 highly shared, low-generation-probability nucleotide sequences were removed to address suspected cross-contamination and a sequencing artifact. A later analysis calculated a clonal expansion index for each public chain from normalized within-repertoire ranks of inferred template counts. In a later analysis, generation probabilities were computed with a VDJ recombination model fitted to out-of-frame rearrangements, and the resulting probabilities were checked against IGoR. In a later analysis, hypergeometric tests were used to score TCR-TCR, TCR-HLA and TCR-CMV co-occurrence, with a repertoire-size bias correction applied to TCR pairs. False discovery rates were estimated in a later analysis by permuting HLA or CMV assignments 20 times. A later analysis grouped co-occurring TCRs with DBSCAN, adding TCRdist sequence similarity when clustering within HLA-allele-positive subsets. Co-occurrence clustering excluded repertoires with fewer than 30,000 or more than 120,000 public chains, plus five with anomalous nucleotide sharing. Sourced from immuneACCESS, this table was stored by TCRdb with only in-frame sequences that have V and J called. A share of the clones is absent; for the studies checked, an unresolved V gene accounts for under half, and the remainder has no known explanation. That table is the source of V, J and clone size, and D and trimming were worked out from the DNA. The sample table contains 150,000 to 180,000 clones; only one count was recorded for approximately 72% of them. The ten largest make up less than 3.5% of the sample.

Spanning cysteine to phenylalanine, the CDR3 consists of 17 amino acids. The entry retains the CDR3 DNA only, 51 bases that are in frame from base 1. The CDR1 and CDR2 encoded by the germline V gene are SGHRS and YFSETQ. V is pruned by 8 bases and J by 0 bases, leaving 13 bases of the junction without a gene match. The data are from a study of cytomegalovirus exposure and HLA in healthy donors (dated by TCRdb to 2016 to 2017). With respect to the entire study: An earlier analysis of 550 to 700 of the donors reported approximately 270 Gb of sequence data and 117 million unique TCR beta sequences from about 179 million T cells. Among the roughly 370 genotyped donors, around 81% belonged to the genetic ancestry cluster associated with self-reported Caucasian donors. Besides the first cohort of roughly 660 subjects, a separate validation cohort made up of 120 or so different subjects was used. Among some 410 genotyped donors of the cohort, an average of about 240,000 unique TCR beta nucleotide sequences were sequenced per donor, 15% to 20% of them non-productive. High-throughput TCR immunosequencing, statistical association of individual TCRs with disease status, and machine learning were combined to predict cytomegalovirus infection status. The number of typed donors differed by locus: about 620-640 for A, B, C, DRB1 and DQB1; 500 to 550 for DQA1; roughly 600 for DPA1; and roughly 450 for DPB1. In the later analysis, no new phenotypic data were used to find candidate immune exposures; instead, reliance was placed on TCR beta sequences and their occurrence across donors. Alongside the repertoire data, information on donor age, sex, ethnicity and CMV serostatus was compiled. Four or five DR-DQ haplotypes were handled as single units for association and clustering because linkage in the cohort was strong. The study aimed to test whether cataloging public T cell receptors could reveal signatures of past pathogen exposure. An early release covering about 600 HLA-typed donors comprised 300 to 350 gigabases of sequencing data and around 85 million unique TCR sequences. Using immunosequencing, the study profiled T cell repertoires from 666 subjects and related those repertoires to cytomegalovirus serostatus. An earlier analysis of 587 of the donors used high-throughput TCR beta sequencing to judge whether each TCR beta V gene segment behaved as functional or pseudogenic. A later genetic analysis used genome-wide SNP genotypes for about 60% of the 666 donors, treating that subset as a discovery cohort. Every repertoire in the discovery cohort had been generated on one and the same sequencing platform. Class I and class II HLA loci were covered by the typing at four-digit resolution. In a later analysis, previously published TCR beta repertoires from 666 donors were re-analyzed and high-resolution HLA genotyping was added so that TCR occurrence patterns could be studied. Overall study results and their limits: Because HLA typing was unavailable for some donors at each locus, only the typed subset was used in association tests. A later analysis reported that several top co-occurrence clusters appeared linked to parvovirus B19, influenza, CMV and Epstein-Barr virus. Sequencing depth was assumed to be roughly uniform across donors in the presence/absence analyses, though that assumption may not hold. Specific HLA alleles were associated with about 17,000 TCR beta sequences at a false discovery rate of 0.05 in a later analysis. According to a later analysis, TCR association rates differed among HLA loci, with DRB1 alleles showing the most associated TCRs and HLA-C alleles showing the fewest. An association between a missense DCLRE1C variant and V-gene and J-gene trimming of TCR beta chains was found in a later genetic analysis and replicated in an independent cohort. Only TCR beta chains were sequenced in this cohort, and the absence of alpha or paired-chain data limited detectable features. A further reported finding was that TCR beta sequences accurately predicted the HLA-A and HLA-B alleles for most subjects in the first cohort. Across donors, most TCR sequences were observed very rarely, whereas some public TCRs were present in many individuals. For the cohort, immune exposure information was limited to CMV serostatus. A group of highly shared sequence variants was considered likely to be a technical artifact of the sequencing pipeline. The 87-base-pair reads could not distinguish some IMGT-functional V segments, including TRBV6-2 and TRBV6-3, so those segments were excluded. Linkage disequilibrium might explain the correlated functional status among segregating V segments, but an unknown experimental factor could not be ruled out. An earlier analysis of some 560 of the donors showed that most TCR beta V segments appeared in productive rearrangements either about 87% or about 30% of the time, which broadly matched IMGT annotations. Compared with the approximately 600-donor mean, donors in an Asian-associated ancestry cluster had fewer N-insertions in productive TCRs, according to a later genetic analysis. Because counts were too low, about 15 rarely observed V segments, including chromosome 9 orphons, were left out of the earlier analysis of 500 to 750 of the donors. According to the authors, the approach could potentially be generalized to other disease states and immunological phenotypes. A total of 150 or so TCR beta chains were listed by the study as associated with cytomegalovirus. In vitro tests confirmed that a few of the cytomegalovirus-associated TCR beta chains recognize cytomegalovirus antigens. Cytomegalovirus status was reported to be diagnosed by the classifier with high specificity and sensitivity in both the original and validation cohorts. When HLA alleles, especially DR and DQ, strongly co-occurred, attributing TCR associations to individual alleles was difficult. In a later analysis, most CMV-associated TCR beta chains were found to appear HLA-restricted, with HLA associations seemingly driven largely by CMV exposure. In a later analysis, HLA-associated TCR beta chains were found to be more clonally expanded and to have lower generation probabilities than equally common non-associated chains.

The cohort was made up of roughly 670 healthy bone marrow donors. At the time of sampling, every cohort member was nominally healthy, though immune exposures that went unrecorded were likely present. The donor tested CMV seronegative and was one of the 352 seronegative cohort members. Each donor provided a peripheral blood sample, and peripheral blood mononuclear cells were used for TCR beta sequencing. Genomic DNA extraction from the blood cell samples was performed with the Qiagen DNeasy Blood Extraction Kit. The clonotype comes from a man between 18 and 29 years old in good health and CMV-seronegative. The sequencing sample was made of PBMCs. Recombination connected TRBV5-1 to TRBJ2-2, and TRBD2 aligns with 7 junction nucleotides. The bases read TGCGCCAGGGAACTAGCGAGCGTGATCGCGAACACCGGGGAGCTGTTTTTT. Translated, this is CARELASVIANTGELFF.